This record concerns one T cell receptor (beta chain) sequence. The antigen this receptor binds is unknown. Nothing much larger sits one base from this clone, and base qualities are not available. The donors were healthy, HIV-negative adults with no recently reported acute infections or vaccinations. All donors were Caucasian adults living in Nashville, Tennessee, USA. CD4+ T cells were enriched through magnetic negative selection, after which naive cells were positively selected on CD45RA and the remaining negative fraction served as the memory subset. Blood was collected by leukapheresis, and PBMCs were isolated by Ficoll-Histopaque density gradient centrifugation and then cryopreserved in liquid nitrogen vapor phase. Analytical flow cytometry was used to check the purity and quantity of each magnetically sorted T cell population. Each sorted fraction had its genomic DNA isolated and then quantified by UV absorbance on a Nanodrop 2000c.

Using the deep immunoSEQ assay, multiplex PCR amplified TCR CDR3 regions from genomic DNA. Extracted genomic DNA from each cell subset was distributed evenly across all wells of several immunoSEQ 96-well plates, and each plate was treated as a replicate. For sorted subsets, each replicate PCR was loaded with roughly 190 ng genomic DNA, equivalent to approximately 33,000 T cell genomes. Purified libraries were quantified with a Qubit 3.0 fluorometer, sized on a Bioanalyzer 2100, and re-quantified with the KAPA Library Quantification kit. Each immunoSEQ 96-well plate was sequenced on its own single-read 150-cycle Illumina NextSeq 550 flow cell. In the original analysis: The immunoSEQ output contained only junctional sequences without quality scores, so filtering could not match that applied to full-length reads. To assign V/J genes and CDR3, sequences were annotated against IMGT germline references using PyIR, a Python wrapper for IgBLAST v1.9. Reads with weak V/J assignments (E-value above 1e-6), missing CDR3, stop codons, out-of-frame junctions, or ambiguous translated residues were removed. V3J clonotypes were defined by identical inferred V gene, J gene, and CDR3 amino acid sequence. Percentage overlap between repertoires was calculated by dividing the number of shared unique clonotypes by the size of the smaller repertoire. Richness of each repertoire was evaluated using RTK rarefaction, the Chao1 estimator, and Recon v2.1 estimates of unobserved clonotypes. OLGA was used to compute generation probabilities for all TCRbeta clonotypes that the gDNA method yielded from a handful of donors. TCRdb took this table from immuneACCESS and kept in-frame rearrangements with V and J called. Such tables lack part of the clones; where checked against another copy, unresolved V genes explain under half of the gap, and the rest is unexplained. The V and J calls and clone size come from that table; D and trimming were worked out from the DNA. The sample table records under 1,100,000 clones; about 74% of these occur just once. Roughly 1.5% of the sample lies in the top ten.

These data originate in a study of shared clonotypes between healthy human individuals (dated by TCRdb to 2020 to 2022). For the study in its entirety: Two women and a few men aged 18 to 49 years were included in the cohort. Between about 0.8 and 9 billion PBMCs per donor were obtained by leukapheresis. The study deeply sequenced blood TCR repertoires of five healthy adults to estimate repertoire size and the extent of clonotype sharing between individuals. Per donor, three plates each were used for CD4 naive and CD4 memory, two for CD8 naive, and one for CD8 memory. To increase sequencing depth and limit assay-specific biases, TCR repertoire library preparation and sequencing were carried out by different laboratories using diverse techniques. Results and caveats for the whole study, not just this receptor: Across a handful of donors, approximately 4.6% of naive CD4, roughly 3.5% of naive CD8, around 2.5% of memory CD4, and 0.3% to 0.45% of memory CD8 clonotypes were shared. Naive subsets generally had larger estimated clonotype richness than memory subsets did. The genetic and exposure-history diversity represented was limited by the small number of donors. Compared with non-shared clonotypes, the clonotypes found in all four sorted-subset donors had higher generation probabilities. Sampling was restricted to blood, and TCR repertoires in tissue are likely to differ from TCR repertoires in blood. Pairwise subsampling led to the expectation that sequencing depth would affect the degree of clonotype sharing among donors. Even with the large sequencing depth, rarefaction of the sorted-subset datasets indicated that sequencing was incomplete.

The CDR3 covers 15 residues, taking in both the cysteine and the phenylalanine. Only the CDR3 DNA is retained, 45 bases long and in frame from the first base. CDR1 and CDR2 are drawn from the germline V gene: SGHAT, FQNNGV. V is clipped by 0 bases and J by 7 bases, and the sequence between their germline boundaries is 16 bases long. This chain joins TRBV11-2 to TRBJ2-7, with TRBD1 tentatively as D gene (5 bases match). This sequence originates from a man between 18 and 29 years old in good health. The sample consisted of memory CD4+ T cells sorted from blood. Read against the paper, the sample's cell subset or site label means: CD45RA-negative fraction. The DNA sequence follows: TGTGCCAGCAGCTTAGAGCCAGGGCTTAGAACAGAGCAGTACTTC. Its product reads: CASSLEPGLRTEQYF.